Shown below are 24 T cell receptor beta chains from a single sample sequenced in a study of CD8 T cells in ankylosing spondylitis. Study conclusions and caveats: Seemingly distinctive of ankylosing spondylitis blood was a TCR beta motif formed by eight highly homologous variants.

Their antigens are not known. MiXCR was run by TCRdb on the 5' RACE reads, yielding one entry per CDR3 protein. The sample has 200,000 to 250,000 distinct CDR3 sequences, around 6.6% seen once. Source material: blood, either unsorted or a sorted T cell fraction (not recorded which). The receptors here all came from a male donor with ankylosing spondylitis.

This clonotype appeared many times. The V call is TRBV28, the J call TRBJ2-3; D is undetermined. Trimming took 9 bases from V and 2 from J, leaving 15 bases between them. The CDR3 spans 14 residues. CDR1 is MDHEN and CDR2 is SYDVKM in the germline V gene. DNA of the CDR3: TGTGCCAGTCGGCGAGCCTACAACACAGATACGCAGTATTTT. Its protein is CASRRAYNTDTQYF.

This clonotype was counted between two and nine times. The chain couples TRBV13 to TRBJ2-7, with 11 bases aligning to TRBD2. The J segment lost 5 bases and the V segment lost 0 bases, leaving 12 bases of the junction unmatched. Germline CDR1 reads PRHDT; CDR2 reads FYEKMQ (reference sequence). The CDR3 contains 18 residues. The CDR3 protein is CASSLGPILAGEGHEQYF. DNA for the CDR3: TGTGCCAGCAGCTTAGGCCCGATACTAGCGGGAGAAGGCCACGAGCAGTACTTC.

This chain joins TRBV20-1 and TRBJ2-3; D perhaps matches TRBD2 (5 bases). The germline V and J ends were trimmed by 0 bases and 0 bases, with 7 bases remaining between them. The CDR3 spans 14 residues. Germline V gene sequence: CDR1 DFQATT, CDR2 SNEGSKA (reference sequence). In nucleotides, the CDR3 is TGCAGTGCTAGAGACCGGGGAAGCACAGATACGCAGTATTTT. It codes for CSARDRGSTDTQYF.

The chain recombines TRBV11-1 with TRBJ2-7; 7 bases line up with TRBD1. Germline V gene data show CDR1 as SGHAT and CDR2 as FQDESV (reference sequence). The CDR3 has 13 amino acids. The V and J ends lost 3 bases and 5 bases, in that order; junction bases with no gene match: 4. The CDR3 protein is CASSFDRDHEQYF. In DNA form, the CDR3 reads TGTGCCAGCAGCTTCGACAGGGACCACGAGCAGTACTTC.

This clonotype was counted ten times or more. The CDR3, as DNA: TGTGCCAGCAGTGAACCAACCTACACAGATACGCAGTATTTT. Amino acids: CASSEPTYTDTQYF. V and J are TRBV6-1 and TRBJ2-3, with D unclear. Germline loops: CDR1 MNHNS, CDR2 SASEGT. This CDR3 region has 14 residues. Trimming shortened V by 2 bases and J by 2 bases, and 8 bases separated the two germline ends.

In its sample, this clonotype was seen many times. J is TRBJ1-3 and V is TRBV4-3; TRBD1 aligns across 10 bases. This CDR3 comprises 16 residues. Looked up from germline, CDR1 is LGHNA and CDR2 is YSLEER. V shed 10 bases and J 2 bases; nucleotides not matched to a gene: 11. This CDR3 reads CATTGTGVSTGNTIYF. DNA of the CDR3: TGCGCCACCACCGGGACAGGGGTATCTACTGGAAACACCATATATTTT.

This clonotype came up many times. The chain employs TRBV4-1 and TRBJ2-6; D gene uncertain. The V gene's germline CDR1 is MGHRA and CDR2 YSYEKL. The CDR3 runs to 18 residues. Trimming cost V 1 base and J 2 bases, with 15 bases left between them. DNA of the CDR3: TGCGCCAGCAGCCAAGTGGCCAACTTCCCCACTGGGGCCAACGTCCTGACTTTC. It yields the protein CASSQVANFPTGANVLTF.

This sequence joins TRBV28 and TRBJ2-5, with a possible D match to TRBD1 (5 bases). Germline values: CDR1 MDHEN, CDR2 SYDVKM. The CDR3 totals 15 residues. Between the trimmed V and J ends, which lost 5 bases and 0 bases, there was a span of 13 bases. CDR3: CASSNPRQYQETQYF. In nucleotides, the CDR3 is TGTGCCAGCAGTAACCCTAGACAGTACCAAGAGACCCAGTACTTC.

This chain connects TRBV12-3 or TRBV12-4 to TRBJ2-5, with unresolved D. This CDR3 contains 16 residues. Trimming removed 2 bases at V and 0 bases at J, with 13 bases between. CDR3: CASSLQFFPNQETQYF. The CDR3 region has the DNA TGTGCCAGCAGTTTACAATTTTTCCCAAACCAAGAGACCCAGTACTTC.

This clonotype was seen repeatedly, ten times or more. For the CDR3, the DNA is TGTGCCAGCCAACTCGCGACGGGAGGTACCCGCACAGATACGCAGTATTTT. It encodes CASQLATGGTRTDTQYF. This chain joins TRBV6-1 and TRBJ2-3; 7 bases agree with TRBD2. The CDR3 loop spans 17 amino acids. V shed 8 bases and J 1 base; nucleotides not matched to a gene: 15. Germline V CDR1 and CDR2: MNHNS, SASEGT.

The chain links TRBV7-9 to TRBJ1-3, with D uncertain. This CDR3 comprises 14 residues. V shed 4 bases and J shed 2 bases, with 9 bases lying between them. Germline CDR1 and CDR2: SEHNR and FQNEAQ (reference sequence). The CDR3 reads CASSSPRPGNTIYF. The CDR3 bases are TGTGCCAGCAGCTCCCCTCGGCCTGGAAACACCATATATTTT.

This clonotype was seen more than once but under ten times. V usage is TRBV4-1 and J usage is TRBJ1-2; D is uncertain. V was cut by 0 bases and J by 8 bases, with 10 bases left in between. The CDR3 length is 13 residues. Germline V CDR1 and CDR2: MGHRA, YSYEKL. DNA for the CDR3: TGCGCCAGCAGCCAAGATCCCAGAGGAGGCTACACCTTC. As protein: CASSQDPRGGYTF.

This clonotype was recorded many times. The V call is TRBV7-6, the J call TRBJ2-5; no reliable D call. V was trimmed by 5 bases and J by 2 bases, leaving 12 bases between them. The CDR3 runs to 14 residues. Germline CDR1 and CDR2: SGHVS and FNYEAQ. CDR3 residues: CASSTRGLQETQYF. The CDR3 DNA sequence: TGTGCCAGCAGCACCCGTGGGCTGCAAGAGACCCAGTACTTC. Full variable domain (missing parts from reference TRBV7-6 and TRBJ2-5): GAGVSQSPRYKVTKRGQDVALRCDPISGHVSLYWYRQALGQGPEFLTYFNYEAQQDKSGLPNDRFSAERPEGSISTLTIQRTEQRDSAMYRCASSTRGLQETQYFGPGTRLLVL.

This clonotype has a count of ten or more. This rearrangement joins TRBV20-1 to TRBJ2-1; TRBD2 agrees at 8 bases. The CDR3 is made up of 15 amino acids. Germline V gene lookup returns CDR1 DFQATT and CDR2 SNEGSKA (reference sequence). Trimming removed 0 bases from V and 9 bases from J; junction bases left unmatched: 10. The CDR3 region is CSAREAGDGPGEQFF. In DNA form, the CDR3 reads TGCAGTGCTAGAGAAGCGGGGGACGGGCCAGGTGAGCAGTTCTTC.

This clonotype was seen many times. The chain has TRBV5-1 and TRBJ2-4, with a weak D call TRBD2 (5 bases). CDR1 and CDR2 from the germline V gene are SGHRS and YFSETQ. The CDR3 is 16 amino acids. Trimming left V 0 bases short and J 0 bases short, with 10 bases between. CDR3 in DNA: TGCGCCAGCAGCTTGGTCGGGAATCTAGCCAAAAACATTCAGTACTTC. Its translation: CASSLVGNLAKNIQYF. Complete variable domain (other parts from reference TRBV5-1 and TRBJ2-4): KAGVTQTPRYLIKTRGQQVTLSCSPISGHRSVSWYQQTPGQGLQFLFEYFSETQRNKGNFPGRFSGRQFSNSRSEMNVSTLELGDSALYLCASSLVGNLAKNIQYFGAGTRLSVL.

V usage is TRBV7-9 and J usage is TRBJ1-2, with a tentative D call TRBD1 (6 bases). Germline loops: CDR1 SEHNR, CDR2 FQNEAQ (reference sequence). Trimming removed 4 bases from V and 7 bases from J, with 25 bases in between. This CDR3 is built from 17 residues. The DNA for the CDR3 is TGTGCCAGCAGCTGTGGACCATACAGGGATTGCGGGGGTGGCTACACCTTC. Translation gives CASSCGPYRDCGGGYTF.

On this clonotype: One end of the junction does not line up with germline, which may come from a read error. The chain couples TRBV25-1 to TRBJ1-1; D is possibly TRBD1 (6 bases). Germline V gives CDR1 MGHDK, CDR2 SYGVNS. The CDR3 runs to 13 residues. CDR3 coding DNA: TGTGCCAGCAGTCGGGGGCTGGGTACTGAAGCTGTCTTT. It yields the protein CASSRGLGTEAVF.

This clonotype was picked up many times. This chain connects TRBV3-1 to TRBJ1-6, with 9 bases matching TRBD1. Germline V gives CDR1 LGHDT, CDR2 YNNKEL (reference sequence). CDR3 size: 21 residues. The V and J ends lost 0 bases and 7 bases, in that order; junction bases with no gene match: 19. DNA for the CDR3: TGTGCCAGCAGCCAAGATCACCCAACGATCCGGGACAGGGCTTGGAATTCACCCCTCCACTTT. Protein sequence: CASSQDHPTIRDRAWNSPLHF.

CDR3 nucleotide sequence: TGTGCCAGCCTGGTATTGGGTGGCAACACCGGGGAGCTGTTTTTT. Translating gives CASLVLGGNTGELFF. The chain links TRBV18 to TRBJ2-2, with unresolved D. Trimming took 8 bases from V and 2 from J, leaving 15 bases between them. From germline, CDR1 is KGHSH and CDR2 LQKENI. The CDR3 has 15 amino acids.

This clonotype came up a few times. The chain recombines TRBV7-9 with TRBJ2-2; weak D call: TRBD1 (6 bases). CDR1 and CDR2 (germline): SEHNR, FQNEAQ (reference sequence). V lost 0 bases, J lost 1 base, and 12 bases lay in between. The CDR3 is made up of 17 amino acids. The CDR3 reads CASSLARTGMNTGELFF. The CDR3 nucleotides are TGTGCCAGCAGCTTAGCGCGCACAGGGATGAACACCGGGGAGCTGTTTTTT.

This clonotype showed up many times. This chain connects TRBV7-9 to TRBJ2-7, with 9 bases that match TRBD1. CDR3 size: 13 residues. Unmatched junction bases numbered 8, after V lost 7 bases and J lost 7 bases. Per germline, CDR1 SEHNR and CDR2 FQNEAQ (reference sequence). CDR3 protein: CASTLTGTGEQYF. Written as DNA, the CDR3 is TGTGCCAGCACCCTTACCGGGACAGGGGAGCAGTACTTC.

This clonotype was seen many times. The V call is TRBV27, the J call TRBJ1-5, with TRBD1 identical over 7 bases. This CDR3 has 13 amino acids. Germline V gives CDR1 MNHEY, CDR2 SMNVEV (reference sequence). After removal of 4 bases from V and 6 bases from J, the junction contained 3 bases not matched to a gene. In nucleotides, the CDR3 is TGTGCCAGCAGTTGGCAGGGGGGTCAGCCCCAGCATTTT. This sequence encodes CASSWQGGQPQHF.

Many counts were recorded for this clonotype. This chain joins TRBV6-5 and TRBJ2-3; TRBD2 matches at 10 bases. CDR1 and CDR2 (germline): MNHEY, SVGAGI. V gave up 4 bases and J gave up 7 bases; unmatched junction bases: 8. The CDR3 consists of 15 residues. The CDR3 coding sequence is TGTGCCAGCAGTTTTAAACTAGCGGGATTGTATACGCAGTATTTT. Translation gives CASSFKLAGLYTQYF.

The V call is TRBV29-1, the J call TRBJ1-1; D unclear. V was clipped by 4 bases and J by 0 bases, with 18 bases between them. This CDR3 region has 16 residues. Germline CDR1 reads SQVTM; CDR2 reads ANQGSEA. The chain's CDR3 is CSVVVYGTTMNTEAFF. DNA for the CDR3: TGCAGCGTTGTCGTATACGGAACCACCATGAACACTGAAGCTTTCTTT.